This T cell receptor beta chain originates from a study of spatial heterogeneity in lung cancer. The study's findings and limits: Tumoral mutation counts were tracked by counts of expanded intratumoral alpha and beta TCRs.

TCRdb itself ran the 5' RACE reads through MiXCR, one entry per CDR3 protein. The sample carries almost 500 distinct CDR3 sequences, 26% recorded once. Specified time point: sample taken at primary tumor resection. V was clipped by 7 bases and J by 5 bases, with 15 bases between them. This CDR3 region has 13 residues. CDR1 MNHNS and CDR2 SASEGT come from the germline V gene. This clonotype rates as large (0.1 to 1%). What it binds is not known. This beta chain represents an off-target read in a library built for alpha chains; its size is of limited meaning. The material was lung tumor tissue, obtained at surgery. V usage is TRBV6-1 and J usage is TRBJ2-7; tentatively, D is TRBD2 (5 bases). This receptor was identified in a female donor with early-stage non-small cell lung cancer. The CDR3 region is CASTSVGNNEQYF. For the CDR3, the DNA is TGTGCCAGCACAAGTGTCGGGAATAACGAGCAGTACTTC.